Presented here are 31 T cell receptor beta chains from one specimen sequenced in a study of neurological immune-mediated disorders. TCRdb used MiXCR to reprocess the 5' RACE reads, holding one entry per CDR3 protein. The table has about 66,000 distinct CDR3 sequences, 4.5% to 6% seen once. Sequencing was carried out using PBMCs. These receptors were taken from a woman between 65 and 79 years old with multiple sclerosis.

As regards this clonotype: With a much larger clone just one base away, this may be a read error. This chain links TRBV29-1 with TRBJ1-1; tentatively, D is TRBD1 (5 bases). Germline loops: CDR1 SQVTM, CDR2 ANQGSEA. Trimming took off 8 bases at V and 1 base at J, with 11 bases between the two ends. The CDR3 sequence is 12 residues long. In DNA, the CDR3 is TGCAGCTCCTGGGACGGGAACACTGAAGCTTTCTTT. Translated: CSSWDGNTEAFF. Variable domain in full (rest from reference TRBV29-1 and TRBJ1-1): SAVISQKPSRDICQRGTSLTIQCQVDSQVTMMFWYRQQPGQSLTLIATANQGSEATYESGFVIDKFPISRPNLTFSTLTVSNMSPEDSSIYLCSSWDGNTEAFFGQGTRLTVV.

This clonotype is medium-sized within its sample. The chain carries TRBV12-3 or TRBV12-4 and TRBJ2-7; D perhaps matches TRBD1 (5 bases). Trimming stripped 6 bases from V and 6 bases from J, with 18 bases between. The CDR3 contains 14 residues. The CDR3 DNA reads TGTGCCAGCAGCCTCCTGGCAGGGCCGGGCGAGCAGTACTTC. This codes for CASSLLAGPGEQYF.

The chain uses TRBV12-3 or TRBV12-4 and TRBJ2-7; maybe TRBD1 (7 bases). V dropped 6 bases and J dropped 2 bases, with 17 bases sitting between them. The CDR3 has 15 amino acids. The CDR3 loop reads CASSLAGQKPYEQYF. CDR3 sequence (DNA): TGTGCCAGCAGCTTGGCGGGACAGAAACCCTACGAGCAGTACTTC.

This clonotype was counted ten times or more. The gene calls are TRBV9 and TRBJ2-2; D possibly corresponds to TRBD2 (5 bases). The CDR3 length is 16 residues. The V end lost 4 bases, the J end lost 0 bases, and 13 bases lay between the germline ends. CDR1 and CDR2 (germline): SGDLS, YYNGEE. The CDR3 coding sequence is TGTGCCAGCAGCCCCCCGGGCGGGCCGAACACCGGGGAGCTGTTTTTT. Encoded protein: CASSPPGGPNTGELFF.

There are many counts of this clonotype. The CDR3 DNA reads as TGTGCCATCAGAGAGCCGGGACAACCGAACACTGAAGCTTTCTTT. Amino acids: CAIREPGQPNTEAFF. The rearrangement links TRBV10-3 to TRBJ1-1, with D possibly matching TRBD1 (6 bases). Germline CDR1 and CDR2: ENHRY and SYGVKD. Deletions cut 6 bases from V and 1 base from J, with 15 bases between. The CDR3 spans 15 residues.

This clonotype was counted many times. The junction differs from germline at one of its ends, possibly a read error. The rearrangement links TRBV6-2 or TRBV6-3 to TRBJ2-7; possible D gene TRBD2, 5 bases. CDR1 is MNHEY, CDR2 SVGEGT, per germline. This CDR3 contains 15 residues. CDR3: CASSYVSPDFYQQYF. The CDR3 nucleotides read TGTGCCAGCAGTTACGTCTCACCGGACTTCTACCAGCAGTACTTC.

This clonotype was counted many times. CDR3 protein: CASSPPGTRNEQFF. The CDR3 nucleotides read TGTGCCAGCTCACCTCCCGGGACTCGAAATGAGCAGTTCTTC. The chain joins TRBV18 to TRBJ2-1; tentative D call: TRBD2 (6 bases). The CDR3 sequence is 14 residues long. Germline loops: CDR1 KGHSH, CDR2 LQKENI. V lost 3 bases, J lost 7 bases, and 13 bases lay in between.

This clonotype has ten or more counts. This chain uses TRBV20-1 with TRBJ2-1, with TRBD2 matching 8 bases. With 4 bases clipped from V and 8 bases from J, the junction kept 16 bases outside the gene matches. CDR1 DFQATT and CDR2 SNEGSKA come from the germline V gene (reference sequence). The CDR3 loop spans 16 amino acids. The CDR3 reads CSATPIYREGRDEQFF. DNA for the CDR3: TGCAGTGCTACACCTATCTATCGGGAGGGCCGCGATGAGCAGTTCTTC.

There are many counts of this clonotype. This chain connects TRBV4-1 to TRBJ2-1; the D gene is possibly TRBD2 (5 bases). The CDR3 contains 12 residues. Germline CDR1 is MGHRA and CDR2 is YSYEKL. V dropped 0 bases and J dropped 10 bases, with 7 bases sitting between them. The CDR3 region is CASSQEKREQFF. The CDR3 DNA sequence: TGCGCCAGCAGCCAAGAGAAGCGGGAGCAGTTCTTC.

This clonotype was recorded at least ten times. V is TRBV5-6 and J is TRBJ2-5; TRBD2 might be the D (6 bases). The germline V and J ends were trimmed by 3 bases and 14 bases, with 14 bases remaining between them. The CDR3 extends over 11 amino acids. Germline CDR1 and CDR2: SGHDT and YYEEEE. The CDR3 coding sequence is TGTGCCAGCAGCTCCGGGACTCTCCCATACTTC. Its protein product is CASSSGTLPYF.

This clonotype was observed many times. The chain carries TRBV20-1 and TRBJ2-5; possible D gene TRBD1, 5 bases. The germline V gene encodes CDR1 DFQATT and CDR2 SNEGSKA (reference sequence). The CDR3 consists of 13 residues. V dropped 0 bases and J dropped 2 bases, with 7 bases sitting between them. The CDR3 is CSAREGRQETQYF. The CDR3 region has the DNA TGCAGTGCTAGAGAGGGGCGGCAAGAGACCCAGTACTTC.

This clonotype was seen ten or more times. The chain links TRBV7-6 to TRBJ2-7; either TRBD1 or TRBD2 may fit D (5 bases each). CDR3 size: 18 residues. Trimming removed 3 bases from V and 8 bases from J, with 29 bases in between. CDR1 and CDR2 from the germline V gene are SGHVS and FNYEAQ. The CDR3 sequence is CASSLDSTTSGTTLKQYF. The CDR3 DNA is TGTGCCAGCAGCTTGGATTCAACCACCTCCGGGACCACCCTAAAGCAGTACTTC.

This clonotype came up many times. V and J are TRBV12-3 or TRBV12-4 and TRBJ2-7; the D gene is possibly TRBD2 (5 bases). V lost 3 bases and J lost 2, with 17 bases in between. This CDR3 contains 16 residues. The CDR3 loop is CASSFFAASSPYEQYF. The CDR3, as DNA: TGTGCCAGCAGTTTTTTTGCGGCTAGCTCCCCCTACGAGCAGTACTTC.

This clonotype was counted at least ten times. V gene TRBV29-1 combines with J gene TRBJ2-5, with TRBD1 matching 8 bases. Germline CDR1 is SQVTM and CDR2 is ANQGSEA. The CDR3 spans 13 residues. V lost 6 bases to trimming and J lost 4 bases; unmatched junction nucleotides: 7. CDR3 in DNA: TGCAGCGTGGAGTCAGGGGGCGGAGAGACCCAGTACTTC. Encoded protein: CSVESGGGETQYF. Combining the CDR3 with reference TRBV29-1 and TRBJ2-5 gives the whole variable domain SAVISQKPSRDICQRGTSLTIQCQVDSQVTMMFWYRQQPGQSLTLIATANQGSEATYESGFVIDKFPISRPNLTFSTLTVSNMSPEDSSIYLCSVESGGGETQYFGPGTRLLVL.

Turning to this clonotype: Being one base from a much bigger clone, this may be a read error. J is TRBJ2-7 and V is TRBV10-2; tentatively, D is TRBD2 (6 bases). Trimming shortened V by 3 bases and J by 6 bases, and 21 bases separated the two germline ends. CDR1 and CDR2 from the germline V gene are WSHSY and SAAADI. The CDR3 is 16 amino acids. CDR3 coding DNA: TGCGCCAGCAGTGATCCGGAGGGAGTGGAGGCTGGCGAGCAGTACTTC. The encoded protein is CASSDPEGVEAGEQYF.

The CDR3 coding sequence is TGCAGTGCCCCGGGAGCAAACACTGAAGCTTTCTTT. Its protein product is CSAPGANTEAFF. The chain is built from TRBV20-1 and TRBJ1-1; no firm D call. Trimming cost V 6 bases and J 2 bases, with 10 bases left between them. This CDR3 is built from 12 residues. Germline V gene sequence: CDR1 DFQATT, CDR2 SNEGSKA (reference sequence).

This clonotype has ten or more counts. The chain employs TRBV3-1 and TRBJ1-1; D unclear. The CDR3 is made up of 13 amino acids. The ends were cut back, 3 bases at V and 2 bases at J, with 7 bases in the middle. Germline CDR1 LGHDT, CDR2 YNNKEL (reference sequence). The CDR3 DNA sequence: TGTGCCAGCAGCCACGAGGAAAACACTGAAGCTTTCTTT. Amino acids: CASSHEENTEAFF.

This clonotype was recorded at least ten times. The V gene is TRBV20-1, the J gene TRBJ2-7; D remains unclear. Germline V gene sequence: CDR1 DFQATT, CDR2 SNEGSKA (reference sequence). V shed 5 bases and J shed 4 bases, with 15 bases lying between them. This CDR3 has 13 residues. CDR3 region: CSAGPPNEYEQYF. As DNA, the CDR3 is TGCAGTGCTGGCCCCCCGAACGAGTACGAGCAGTACTTC.

Many counts were recorded for this clonotype. This chain uses TRBV12-3 or TRBV12-4 with TRBJ1-5; D is possibly TRBD1 (5 bases). The CDR3 has 15 residues. The V end was cut by 3 bases, the J end by 4 bases, with 13 bases between. CDR3 nucleotide sequence: TGTGCCAGCAGTTTGGGGCAGGGAGGGAATCAGCCCCAGCATTTT. It specifies CASSLGQGGNQPQHF.

The chain combines TRBV18 with TRBJ2-2; 9 bases are a match to TRBD1. The CDR3 loop spans 16 amino acids. V shed 3 bases and J 4 bases; nucleotides not matched to a gene: 6. Germline V lookup: CDR1 KGHSH, CDR2 LQKENI. DNA of the CDR3: TGTGCCAGCTCACCGGGACAGGGAACAATCACCGGGGAGCTGTTTTTT. Its protein is CASSPGQGTITGELFF. Full variable domain (missing parts from reference TRBV18 and TRBJ2-2): NAGVMQNPRHLVRRRGQEARLRCSPMKGHSHVYWYRQLPEEGLKFMVYLQKENIIDESGMPKERFSAEFPKEGPSILRIQQVVRGDSAAYFCASSPGQGTITGELFFGEGSRLTVL.

The chain joins TRBV2 to TRBJ1-1, with TRBD1 matching 7 bases. Germline trimming cut 2 bases from V and 3 bases from J; bases unmatched to any gene: 6. CDR1 SNHLY and CDR2 FYNNEI come from the germline V gene. This CDR3 region has 15 residues. CDR3 sequence: CASSEMGQSYTEAFF. As DNA, the CDR3 is TGTGCCAGCAGTGAAATGGGACAGAGCTACACTGAAGCTTTCTTT.

This clonotype has a count of ten or more. The V gene is TRBV12-3 or TRBV12-4, the J gene TRBJ1-1; 8 bases fit TRBD1. The junction had 9 bases not matched to a gene; V was cut back by 5 bases and J by 4 bases. The CDR3 is made up of 15 amino acids. The CDR3 DNA reads as TGTGCCAGCAGTACGGCAGGGGGCGCGGGCACTGAAGCTTTCTTT. As protein: CASSTAGGAGTEAFF.

This clonotype appeared many times. The chain combines TRBV7-9 with TRBJ2-3; 10 bases line up with TRBD1. The CDR3 is 15 residues long. With V trimmed by 5 bases and J by 2 bases, 4 bases remained unmatched. The germline V gene encodes CDR1 SEHNR and CDR2 FQNEAQ (reference sequence). The CDR3 DNA reads TGTGCCAGCAGCCGCGGACAGGGGGACACAGATACGCAGTATTTT. This sequence encodes CASSRGQGDTDTQYF.

This clonotype was recorded many times. This chain joins TRBV7-2 and TRBJ2-3, with 7 bases aligning to TRBD2. The CDR3 is made up of 15 amino acids. Germline CDR1 and CDR2: SGHTA and FQGNSA. V lost 1 base, J lost 4 bases, and 5 bases stayed unmatched. CDR3 region: CASSLVGLAADTQYF. DNA of the CDR3: TGTGCCAGCAGCTTAGTCGGTCTAGCGGCAGATACGCAGTATTTT.

This sequence joins TRBV21-1 and TRBJ1-4. TRBV21-1 is flagged as a pseudogene. The CDR3 loop spans 13 amino acids. CDR3 amino acids: CASSFTTESGLFF. Written as DNA, the CDR3 is TGTGCCAGCAGCTTCACGACGGAGTCGGGACTGTTTTTT.

This clonotype was seen many times. The chain joins TRBV5-1 to TRBJ2-1, with 8 bases identical to TRBD2. CDR3 length equals 16 residues. V lost 0 bases and J lost 5; bases outside the gene matches: 7. Germline CDR1 is SGHRS and CDR2 is YFSETQ. CDR3 DNA: TGCGCCAGCAGCTTGGGACCTAGCGGGTCTAACAATGAGCAGTTCTTC. It specifies CASSLGPSGSNNEQFF.

This clonotype showed up many times. The chain uses TRBV20-1 and TRBJ2-7; TRBD1 matches at 11 bases. The length of the CDR3 is 13 residues. Germline trimming cut 6 bases from V and 7 bases from J; bases unmatched to any gene: 8. Germline CDR1 DFQATT, CDR2 SNEGSKA (reference sequence). The CDR3 region is CSAIGQGAGEQYF. CDR3 nucleotide sequence: TGCAGTGCGATAGGACAGGGGGCGGGGGAGCAGTACTTC.

This clonotype was counted at least ten times. As DNA, the CDR3 is TGCGCCAGCAGCTTTCAAGCGGACCAAGAGACCCAGTACTTC. It encodes CASSFQADQETQYF. The chain has TRBV5-1 and TRBJ2-5; possibly TRBD2 for D (5 bases). Germline CDR1 reads SGHRS; CDR2 reads YFSETQ. This CDR3 contains 14 residues. V was trimmed by 2 bases and J by 0 bases, leaving 8 bases between them.

This clonotype was observed at least ten times. The V and J genes are TRBV5-1 and TRBJ1-1; D may be TRBD1 (5 bases). V lost 0 bases to trimming and J lost 10 bases, with 16 bases between them. The CDR3 has 14 amino acids. The germline V gene has CDR1 SGHRS and CDR2 YFSETQ. CDR3 residues: CASSLDFIGDGAFF. CDR3 sequence (DNA): TGCGCCAGCAGCTTGGATTTTATAGGGGATGGAGCTTTCTTT.

This clonotype was picked up many times. CDR3 sequence reads: CASSQSSGSQPQHF. In DNA form, the CDR3 reads TGTGCCAGCAGCCAATCAAGTGGAAGTCAGCCCCAGCATTTT. The rearrangement links TRBV3-1 to TRBJ1-5; D is unclear. Deletions cut 2 bases from V and 6 bases from J, with 11 bases between. The germline V gene encodes CDR1 LGHDT and CDR2 YNNKEL (reference sequence). CDR3 length equals 14 residues.

This clonotype was counted a few times. This rearrangement joins TRBV7-2 to TRBJ2-1; unclear D gene. Trimming left V 1 base short and J 7 bases short, with 8 bases between. The CDR3 is made up of 13 amino acids. CDR1 is SGHTA, CDR2 FQGNSA, per germline. This chain's CDR3 is CASSLVSTNEQFF. The DNA for the CDR3 is TGTGCCAGCAGCTTAGTGTCCACAAATGAGCAGTTCTTC.